A selection of T cell receptor beta chains follows, all from one sample in a study of T-cell reconstitution after alpha-beta-depleted transplantation in children. MiXCR, run by TCRdb on the PCR reads, gives a single entry per CDR3 protein. Of about 350,000 distinct CDR3 sequences listed, around 16% were seen once; the top ten hold about 41%. The source was PBMCs, mostly from graft donor cells, collected 360 days after TCRalphabeta/CD19-depleted stem cell transplant. These receptors were obtained from a male patient aged 2 to 9 who had a stem cell transplant for acute lymphoblastic leukemia, so the T cells may come from the graft donor. The CDR3 runs from the conserved cysteine through the conserved F or W. Fields, in order: J gene, V gene, D gene, clone size, CDR3 DNA, CDR3 protein. The D gene is left open where the match is weak. The size field is filled for only some rows; it gives once, few, many or a size class.

TRBJ2-3 TRBV7-8 TRBD2 many TGTGCCAGCAGCGCAGCGGGAGTCCTCTACACAGATACGCAGTATTTT CASSAAGVLYTDTQYF
TRBJ2-7 TRBV6-4 TRBD2 . TGTGCCAGCAGCGACACGGGGACTAGCGGGACCCTATACTACGAGCAGTACTTC CASSDTGTSGTLYYEQYF
TRBJ1-2 TRBV20-1 . . TGCAGTGCCCGCAGTATTTCAGGCGGACTCTATGGCTACACCTTC CSARSISGGLYGYTF
TRBJ2-7 TRBV7-2 . few TGTGCCAGCAGTCGCCTGGAGGCCGCATTCTACGAGCAGTACTTC CASSRLEAAFYEQYF
TRBJ2-5 TRBV6-5 . . TGTGCCAGCAGTTACCATCCGGGACTTCAAGAGACCCAGTACTTC CASSYHPGLQETQYF
TRBJ2-5 TRBV5-1 . few TGCGCCAGCAGCTTGGCTACAGTTGGGGAGACCCAGTACTTC CASSLATVGETQYF
TRBJ2-1 TRBV7-7 . few TGTGCTAGCAGCTTAGACGGCGGAGCCTACAATGAGCAGTTCTTC CASSLDGGAYNEQFF
TRBJ2-7 TRBV12-5 . . TGTGCTAGTGCTTGGGCGGGGCCATCCTACGAGCAGTACTTC CASAWAGPSYEQYF
TRBJ1-2 TRBV5-6 . . TGTGCCAGCAGCTTTGGGGCTGGGACGGAATATGGCTACACCTTC CASSFGAGTEYGYTF
TRBJ1-1 TRBV4-1 . many TGCGCCAGCAGCCAAGAGGGCCTACTTGAAGCTTTCTTT CASSQEGLLEAFF
TRBJ2-3 TRBV2 . . TGTGCCAGCAGTGAACACAGGGAAGATACGCAGTATTTT CASSEHREDTQYF
TRBJ1-1 TRBV20-1 . many TGCAGTGCTAGAACGGGCGGGGCAACTGAAGCTTTCTTT CSARTGGATEAFF
TRBJ2-1 TRBV5-1 TRBD2 few TGCGCCAGCAGCTTGTCCCCGTTAGCGGGAGGGCAAAACAATGAGCAGTTCTTC CASSLSPLAGGQNNEQFF
TRBJ2-7 TRBV20-1 . . TGCAGTGCTAGTAGCCCGAGACGGCAAATTCCCAACGAGCAGTACTTC CSASSPRRQIPNEQYF
TRBJ2-1 TRBV9 TRBD2 . TGTGCCAGCAGCGGAGCAGTAGTAGTGACTAGCGGGGATTACAATGAGCAGTTCTTC CASSGAVVVTSGDYNEQFF
TRBJ2-7 TRBV4-2 . . TGTGCCAGCAGCCAAGATAGGAATGGGCAGCAGTACTTC CASSQDRNGQQYF
TRBJ1-3 TRBV7-8 TRBD1 . TGTGCCAGCAGCCCAACTTACAGGGGGAGAAATCGAAACACCATATATTTT CASSPTYRGRNRNTIYF
TRBJ2-1 TRBV10-2 . . TGCGCCAGCTCTGGACTATCCAATGAGCAGTTCTTC CASSGLSNEQFF
TRBJ2-7 TRBV4-2 TRBD2 . TGTGCCAGCAGCCAAGAAGGGTCGCGGGAGCCCGCCTACGAGCAGTACTTC CASSQEGSREPAYEQYF
TRBJ1-1 TRBV7-8 . . TGTGCCAGCAGCTTAGTTGGGCCGACGCTTGAAGCTTTCTTT CASSLVGPTLEAFF
TRBJ1-5 TRBV12-3/TRBV12-4 TRBD1 few TGTGCCAGCAGTCAGGTTAGGACAGGGGTAAGCAATCAGCCCCAGCATTTT CASSQVRTGVSNQPQHF
TRBJ2-6 TRBV28 . few TGTGCCAGCAAAGCTGGGGCCAACGTCCTGACTTTC CASKAGANVLTF
TRBJ2-4 TRBV12-3/TRBV12-4 . few TGTGCCAGCAGTTTATATCGGGGTAGGGCTCAAAACATTCAGTACTTC CASSLYRGRAQNIQYF
TRBJ1-2 TRBV12-3/TRBV12-4 . . . CASSFGPGSGYTF
TRBJ1-5 TRBV30 . once TGTGCCTGGAGTGTGAGAGGGTTGTTCGGCAATCAGCCCCAGCATTTT CAWSVRGLFGNQPQHF
TRBJ1-6 TRBV28 . . TGTGCCAGCACCCTCGATGGACGGGGGAATTTATGGTCACCCCTCCACTTT CASTLDGRGNLWSPLHF
TRBJ2-7 TRBV29-1 . . TGCAGCGCCGAATGGGGTGGGGAGCAGTACTTC CSAEWGGEQYF
TRBJ1-6 TRBV9 . . TGTGCCAGCAGCGTAGGGGTCAGTAATTCACCCCTCCACTTT CASSVGVSNSPLHF
TRBJ1-3 TRBV29-1 . . TGCAGCGTCTGGGTTTTAGCAGGGGACCCCTCTGGAAACACCATATATTTT CSVWVLAGDPSGNTIYF
TRBJ2-5 TRBV28 TRBD1 many TGTGCCAGCAGTTTATTACTCCGGACAGGGATCTACCAAGAGACCCAGTACTTC CASSLLLRTGIYQETQYF
TRBJ1-4 TRBV15 . once TGTGCCACCAGCAGAGGTACTCTCGCAACTAATGAAAAACTGTTTTTT CATSRGTLATNEKLFF
TRBJ2-2 TRBV29-1 . . TGCAGCGTTGAAGGTTCCACAGGCGCGAACACCGGGGAGCTGTTTTTT CSVEGSTGANTGELFF
TRBJ2-1 TRBV29-1 TRBD2 few TGCAGCTCTGCTAGCGGGAGGGCCGGTGAGCAGTTCTTC CSSASGRAGEQFF
TRBJ1-4 TRBV28 . . TGTGCCAGCAAAGGTCGGTGGGCTCCAAGTGAAAAACTGTTTTTT CASKGRWAPSEKLFF
TRBJ2-5 TRBV5-1 . few TGCGCCAGCAGCTATACGGGACTGCAAGAGACCCAGTACTTC CASSYTGLQETQYF
TRBJ2-2 TRBV12-3/TRBV12-4 TRBD1 few TGTGCCAGCAGGCCCGACAGGGTTCCCGGGGAGCTGTTTTTT CASRPDRVPGELFF
TRBJ2-3 TRBV7-6 . . TGTGCCAGCTCCCGGCCTTTAGATACGCAGTATTTT CASSRPLDTQYF
TRBJ2-5 TRBV27 TRBD2 . TGTGCCAGCAGTTTATCGGGACTAGCGGGAGGGCAAGAGACCCAGTACTTC CASSLSGLAGGQETQYF
TRBJ2-3 TRBV5-1 TRBD2 few TGCGCCAGCAGCTTGTTCGCCGCGGCGGGAGGCTTTGGTACGCAGTATTTT CASSLFAAAGGFGTQYF
TRBJ2-3 TRBV3-1 . few TGTGCCAGCAGCCGCTTGGGAGCGGGCACAGATACGCAGTATTTT CASSRLGAGTDTQYF
TRBJ2-7 TRBV6-2/TRBV6-3 . many TGTGCCAGCAGTTACCTCGGACCCTACGAGCAGTACTTC CASSYLGPYEQYF
TRBJ2-5 TRBV28 . few TGTGCAAACCAGGACCAATTTACGGAGACCCAGTACTTC CANQDQFTETQYF
TRBJ1-3 TRBV28 . many TGTGCCAGCAGCCGAGTCCAGATCTCTGGAAACACCATATATTTT CASSRVQISGNTIYF
TRBJ1-3 TRBV12-3/TRBV12-4 . many TGTGCCAGCAGTTCTGGAAACACCATATATTTT CASSSGNTIYF
TRBJ1-6 TRBV20-1 TRBD1 . TGCAGTGCTGGCCGACAGGGAGGCTCACCCCTCCACTTT CSAGRQGGSPLHF
TRBJ2-3 TRBV5-6 . . TGTGCCAGCAGCTTGGGGGGTGACCCCACAGATACGCAGTATTTT CASSLGGDPTDTQYF
TRBJ1-6 TRBV10-3 . . TGTGCCATCAGCGGACAGTCCTATAATTCACCCCTCCACTTT CAISGQSYNSPLHF
TRBJ1-5 TRBV21-1 . . TGTGCCAGCAGCGGACAGGTAAATAGCAATCAGCCCCAGCATTTT CASSGQVNSNQPQHF
TRBJ1-5 TRBV15 . . TGTGCCACCAGCAGAGGAACCGGGAGGGGGTGGCATCAGCCCCAGCATTTT CATSRGTGRGWHQPQHF
TRBJ2-1 TRBV6-2/TRBV6-3 TRBD1 . TGTGCCAGCAGCCACAACAGGGGGCGCAGGAATGAGCAGTTCTTC CASSHNRGRRNEQFF
TRBJ2-7 TRBV4-1 . few TGCGCCAGCAGCCAAGATCGGACTATAGCGTACGAGCAGTACTTC CASSQDRTIAYEQYF
TRBJ2-7 TRBV4-3 . few TGCGCCAGCAGCCAAGATCCGCGGGGTTTCTCCTACGAGCAGTACTTC CASSQDPRGFSYEQYF
TRBJ2-2 TRBV7-9 TRBD1 . TGTGCCAGCAGCTTGGACAGGGCCCTCACCGGGGAGCTGTTTTTT CASSLDRALTGELFF
TRBJ2-1 TRBV29-1 TRBD2 many TGCAGCGTTAGCAGCGGGAGAGTGGAGCAGTTCTTC CSVSSGRVEQFF
TRBJ2-1 TRBV29-1 TRBD2 few TGCAGCGTGCTAAGGGTTAGCGGGACCACCAACAATGAGCAGTTCTTC CSVLRVSGTTNNEQFF